This T cell receptor (beta chain) was observed in a study of cytotoxic CD8 clonotypes in ibrutinib-treated CLL (dated by TCRdb to the early 2020s). Regarding the research as a whole: The cohort was composed of ten to eleven relapsed/refractory and fewer than 16 treatment-naive patients; IGHV unmutated status was identified in roughly 17 patients. Samples averaged roughly 260,000 productive templates and tens of thousands of productive rearrangements. Responses were partial in roughly 24 patients and complete in 2; after median around 65 months follow-up, roughly 15 stayed in remission and about twelve progressed. Longitudinal samples were obtainable from about 30% of the 86 participants in the trial. Every sample from remission and from progressive disease was obtained while the patients were still on ibrutinib. Cryopreserved peripheral blood mononuclear cells were collected at three points: before therapy, at response, and at either sustained remission or disease progression. Response samples were taken after a median of 12 months on treatment, ranging from roughly 6 to 36 months.

The intended sense of this specimen's time point label: eleven to twelve months on ibrutinib. For TCR beta library preparation, approximately 2 micrograms of genomic DNA were extracted from the cryopreserved PBMCs. Longitudinal blood samples from CLL patients on ibrutinib monotherapy were analyzed using high-throughput TCR beta sequencing. The patients were enrolled in a single-center, open-label phase 2 trial of ibrutinib monotherapy. Points the paper makes about the study in general: Public clonotypes were rare and either contracted or stayed stable during treatment, and the rise in clonality at ibrutinib response reflected the expansion of private clonotypes. Baseline clonality exceeded that of age-matched healthy donors and correlated strongly with circulating CD8+ T-cell counts. At ibrutinib response clonality went up, during sustained remission it held steady, and at progression it dropped back toward baseline. Lymph node repertoires were not examined, and the timing of sampling was not matched between patients in sustained remission and those whose disease progressed.

Here V drops 4 bases and J drops 6 bases, and the junction holds 3 bases not matched to any gene. CDR1 and CDR2, per the germline V gene, are SGHTA and FQGTGA. Counted from cysteine to phenylalanine, this CDR3 has 14 amino acids. The retained sequence is limited to the CDR3, 42 bases, with the frame set at the first base. For this clone: Its antigen is currently not known. Nothing much larger sits one base from this clone, and base qualities are not available.

A MiSeq instrument was used for deep resolution sequencing, which targeted depths ranging from 1 in 1 million up to 1 in 200,000 T cells, with coverage averaging 10x for each clonotype. The immunoSEQ hsTCRB Kit was used to generate TCR beta libraries. The published analysis was carried out like this. The data were analyzed with ImmunoSEQ Analyzer and ImmunoSEQ Data Assistant, and V, D and J gene assignments followed IMGT definitions. Clonality, with values ranging from 0 to 1, was calculated as one minus the normalized Shannon entropy of productive rearrangement frequencies. Only overrepresented clonotypes making up at least 0.05% of each patient's repertoire were included in the public clonotype analysis. Around 14 repertoires from age-matched healthy donors, obtained from immuneACCESS, served as clonality controls. Held by TCRdb, this immuneACCESS table contains in-frame sequences only and omits some clones. Under half of the omission traces to an unresolved V gene where checked; the cause of the rest is unknown. V, J and clone size are those of that table, while D and trimming were read from the DNA. Here the sample has around 60,000 clones; approximately 71% occur a single time. The leading ten clones occupy about two fifths of the sample.

The sequences come from PBMCs, collected after 12 months of ibrutinib treatment. The chain was built from TRBV7-3 and TRBJ2-1, and TRBD2 aligns with 10 junction nucleotides. This TCR was recovered from a human donor with chronic lymphocytic leukemia. The base sequence is TGTGCCAGCAGCTCCGGGACTAGCGTCAATGAGCAGTTCTTC. Its amino acids are CASSSGTSVNEQFF.